Each of the 29 T cell receptor beta chains below was sequenced from the same sample in a study. TCRdb re-called the 5' RACE reads through MiXCR, storing one row per CDR3 protein. The data contain about 40,000 distinct CDR3 sequences, 18% of them singletons. The sequenced material came from naive CD4+ T cells sorted from a lymph node. The sample's subset: naive CD4+ T cells, CD4+CD45RA+CD25-. The origin of the receptors is a female donor with breast cancer.

This clonotype was seen ten or more times. V usage is TRBV29-1 and J usage is TRBJ2-6; D is possibly TRBD1 (5 bases). The CDR3 has 13 amino acids. Trimming took off 6 bases at V and 4 bases at J, with 10 bases between the two ends. Germline CDR1 and CDR2: SQVTM and ANQGSEA. For the CDR3, the DNA is TGCAGCGTACAGGTCGCCGGGGCCAACGTCCTGACTTTC. This gives the protein CSVQVAGANVLTF. The full variable domain, its missing parts supplied by reference TRBV29-1 and TRBJ2-6, is SAVISQKPSRDICQRGTSLTIQCQVDSQVTMMFWYRQQPGQSLTLIATANQGSEATYESGFVIDKFPISRPNLTFSTLTVSNMSPEDSSIYLCSVQVAGANVLTFGAGSRLTVL.

The gene calls are TRBV5-1 and TRBJ1-3; D unresolved. The CDR3 is 17 residues long. Trimming left V 0 bases short and J 0 bases short, with 13 bases between. Germline CDR1 reads SGHRS; CDR2 reads YFSETQ. As DNA, the CDR3 is TGCGCCAGCAGCTTGGGCTATGGAACTTCCTCTGGAAACACCATATATTTT. Translation gives CASSLGYGTSSGNTIYF.

This clonotype has at least ten counts. The chain employs TRBV10-3 and TRBJ2-7; D is ambiguous. The CDR3 contains 12 residues. V lost 2 bases and J lost 2, with 4 bases in between. The germline gives CDR1 ENHRY, CDR2 SYGVKD. CDR3 amino acids: CAISEATYEQYF. The CDR3 DNA reads TGTGCCATCAGTGAGGCAACCTACGAGCAGTACTTC.

The chain has TRBV7-9 and TRBJ2-1; 8 bases match TRBD1. With V trimmed by 5 bases and J by 1 base, 4 bases remained unmatched. This CDR3 is built from 15 residues. The germline gives CDR1 SEHNR, CDR2 FQNEAQ (reference sequence). CDR3 residues: CASSKRTGSYNEQFF. The CDR3 DNA is TGTGCCAGCAGCAAAAGGACAGGGTCCTACAATGAGCAGTTCTTC.

This sequence joins TRBV5-1 and TRBJ2-6; tentative D call: TRBD1 (5 bases). Germline V gives CDR1 SGHRS, CDR2 YFSETQ. The V end was cut by 5 bases, the J end by 2 bases, with 5 bases between. There are 13 residues in the CDR3. The CDR3: CASRGAGANVLTF. In DNA form, the CDR3 reads TGCGCCAGCAGAGGGGCTGGGGCCAACGTCCTGACTTTC. Full variable domain (remainder filled in from reference TRBV5-1 and TRBJ2-6): KAGVTQTPRYLIKTRGQQVTLSCSPISGHRSVSWYQQTPGQGLQFLFEYFSETQRNKGNFPGRFSGRQFSNSRSEMNVSTLELGDSALYLCASRGAGANVLTFGAGSRLTVL.

This clonotype was counted at least ten times. V is TRBV9 and J is TRBJ2-1; 7 nucleotides agree with TRBD1. The V segment lost 3 bases and the J segment 5 bases; nucleotides outside the gene matches: 2. The CDR3 is made up of 13 amino acids. The germline CDR1 and CDR2 sequences are SGDLS and YYNGEE. The CDR3 loop reads CASSGDSNNEQFF. The CDR3 coding sequence is TGTGCCAGCAGCGGGGACAGCAACAATGAGCAGTTCTTC.

Many counts were recorded for this clonotype. The V and J genes are TRBV6-1 and TRBJ1-2; D not certain. This CDR3 has 13 amino acids. Germline V CDR1 and CDR2: MNHNS, SASEGT. Trimming removed 4 bases at V and 4 bases at J, with 10 bases between. The CDR3 here is CASSGRTPYGYTF. The CDR3 bases are TGTGCCAGCAGTGGTCGGACGCCCTATGGCTACACCTTC.

In this sample, this clonotype turned up a few times. The chain uses TRBV12-3 or TRBV12-4 and TRBJ2-3; TRBD2 is a possible D gene (7 bases). The length of the CDR3 is 14 residues. V lost 3 bases and J 5 bases, leaving 12 bases between the germline ends. The CDR3, as DNA: TGTGCCAGCAGTTTTGGGGGGGGACAAGATACGCAGTATTTT. It translates to CASSFGGGQDTQYF.

The table lists this clonotype with a count of one. The J gene is TRBJ1-1, the V gene TRBV7-2; the D gene is possibly TRBD1 (5 bases). Deletions cut 4 bases from V and 5 bases from J, with 11 bases between. In germline, CDR1 is SGHTA, CDR2 FQGNSA. CDR3 length equals 13 residues. CDR3 DNA sequence: TGTGCCAGCAGCTCGGGGCCGGGAACTGAAGCTTTCTTT. Residues: CASSSGPGTEAFF.

This clonotype turned up a few times. The J gene is TRBJ2-2, the V gene TRBV3-1, with 11 bases that match TRBD1. V trimming: 3 bases; J trimming: 5 bases; junction bases outside the gene matches: 5. Germline lookup yields CDR1 LGHDT and CDR2 YNNKEL (reference sequence). The CDR3 consists of 16 residues. CDR3 in DNA: TGTGCCAGCAGCCACTTGGACAGGGGGCAAACCGGGGAGCTGTTTTTT. The encoded protein is CASSHLDRGQTGELFF.

This clonotype showed up just a few times. This chain links TRBV7-2 with TRBJ2-5; TRBD1 might be the D (5 bases). The germline V gene has CDR1 SGHTA and CDR2 FQGNSA. This CDR3 is built from 15 residues. With 5 bases removed from V and 4 bases from J, the gap between germline ends came to 17 bases. The DNA of the CDR3 is TGTGCCAGCAGCCCCCCCGGCAGGGCAGTAGAGACCCAGTACTTC. It translates to CASSPPGRAVETQYF.

On this clonotype itself: A read error may be the cause here, since a much bigger clone is one base away. The J gene is TRBJ2-1, the V gene TRBV20-1; a weak D match, TRBD2 (5 bases). Germline CDR1 is DFQATT and CDR2 is SNEGSKA (reference sequence). The CDR3 sequence is 16 residues long. CDR3 nucleotide sequence: TGCAGTGCTAGAGATCCGGGAACGGTCTCCTACAATGAGCAGCTCTTC. Residues: CSARDPGTVSYNEQLF.

This sequence joins TRBV20-1 and TRBJ1-4; weak D call: TRBD1 (5 bases). V lost 6 bases, J lost 4 bases, and 9 bases lay in between. Per germline, CDR1 DFQATT and CDR2 SNEGSKA (reference sequence). The CDR3 consists of 12 residues. The DNA for the CDR3 is TGCAGTGCGCCAGGGAGTAATGAAAAACTGTTTTTT. It encodes CSAPGSNEKLFF.

This CDR3 reads CASVPGPREAFF. As DNA, the CDR3 is TGTGCCAGCGTGCCCGGGCCGCGAGAAGCTTTCTTT. J is TRBJ1-1 and V is TRBV3-1; no clear D gene. Trimming pared 8 bases from V and 8 bases from J, leaving 15 bases between. CDR3 size: 12 residues. Germline CDR1 and CDR2: LGHDT and YNNKEL (reference sequence).

In its sample, this clonotype was seen a few times. This chain connects TRBV6-1 to TRBJ2-7; D is undetermined. Trimming took off 0 bases at V and 4 bases at J, with 13 bases between the two ends. CDR1 MNHNS and CDR2 SASEGT come from the germline V gene. The CDR3 totals 15 residues. CDR3 residues: CASSEAPGRLYEQYF. The DNA of the CDR3 is TGTGCCAGCAGTGAAGCTCCAGGACGGCTGTACGAGCAGTACTTC.

The V gene is TRBV19, the J gene TRBJ1-6; D is perhaps TRBD1 (6 bases). The length of the CDR3 is 13 residues. V shed 4 bases and J shed 7 bases, with 8 bases lying between them. Germline values: CDR1 LNHDA, CDR2 SQIVND (reference sequence). In DNA form, the CDR3 reads TGTGCCAGTAGTACTACAGGGAATTCACCCCTCCACTTT. This encodes CASSTTGNSPLHF.

This clonotype showed up many times. The chain recombines TRBV5-1 with TRBJ1-1; possibly TRBD1 for D (6 bases). The V and J ends lost 0 bases and 0 bases respectively, with 15 bases between them. The CDR3 has 17 residues. Germline V CDR1 and CDR2: SGHRS, YFSETQ. The CDR3 bases are TGCGCCAGCAGCTTGGACGCCGGACAGAAAATGAACACTGAAGCTTTCTTT. Translating it yields CASSLDAGQKMNTEAFF.

The chain joins TRBV5-1 to TRBJ2-3; the D is unclear. With 4 bases removed from V and 0 bases from J, the gap between germline ends came to 9 bases. Per germline, CDR1 SGHRS and CDR2 YFSETQ. The CDR3 totals 14 residues. The CDR3 bases are TGCGCCAGCAGCCTTCTGGGGAGCACAGATACGCAGTATTTT. Protein sequence: CASSLLGSTDTQYF.

This clonotype was found a few times. The chain combines TRBV6-1 with TRBJ2-7; a possible D gene is TRBD1 (6 bases). Germline CDR1 and CDR2: MNHNS and SASEGT. The V end was cut by 6 bases, the J end by 7 bases, with 16 bases between. The CDR3 totals 13 residues. The CDR3 DNA follows: TGTGCCAGCAGGGACAGTCGGGTGAGGGAGCAGTACTTC. Its translation is CASRDSRVREQYF.

The V call is TRBV7-9, the J call TRBJ1-2, with D tentatively TRBD1 (5 bases). V lost 5 bases and J 7 bases, leaving 20 bases between the germline ends. CDR3 length: 15 amino acids. Germline V gene sequence: CDR1 SEHNR, CDR2 FQNEAQ (reference sequence). The CDR3 here is CASSPGTSGSVGYTF. CDR3 DNA: TGTGCCAGCAGCCCCGGGACTTCCGGATCGGTTGGCTACACCTTC. Full variable domain (outside the CDR3, taken from reference TRBV7-9 and TRBJ1-2): DTGVSQNPRHKITKRGQNVTFRCDPISEHNRLYWYRQTLGQGPEFLTYFQNEAQLEKSRLLSDRFSAERPKGSFSTLEIQRTEQGDSAMYLCASSPGTSGSVGYTFGSGTRLTVV.

In this sample, this clonotype turned up once. A clone one base away is much larger, so this may be a read error. This chain connects TRBV29-1 to TRBJ1-1; D is unclear. Germline V gives CDR1 SQVTM, CDR2 ANQGSEA. CDR3 size: 13 residues. The CDR3 here is CSVITTLNSEAFF. The CDR3, as DNA: TGCAGCGTTATAACAACCCTGAACTCTGAAGCTTTCTTT.

This clonotype was seen a few times. The chain recombines TRBV12-3 or TRBV12-4 with TRBJ2-4, with TRBD2 as a possible D gene (6 bases). The V end was cut by 0 bases, the J end by 7 bases, with 10 bases between. This CDR3 spans 14 amino acids. The CDR3 here is CASSLASGGNIQYF. CDR3 in DNA: TGTGCCAGCAGTTTAGCTAGCGGAGGGAACATTCAGTACTTC.

This clonotype was counted many times. The rearrangement uses TRBV3-1 and TRBJ1-6; 9 bases match TRBD1. The germline V gene encodes CDR1 LGHDT and CDR2 YNNKEL (reference sequence). J was trimmed by 9 bases and V by 4 bases; bases with no gene match: 4. This CDR3 region has 14 residues. The CDR3 DNA is TGTGCCAGCAGCCCCGGGACAGGGACTTCACCCCTCCACTTT. Protein product: CASSPGTGTSPLHF. The variable domain in full, completed from reference TRBV3-1 and TRBJ1-6, reads DTAVSQTPKYLVTQMGNDKSIKCEQNLGHDTMYWYKQDSKKFLKIMFSYNNKELIINETVPNRFSPKSPDKAHLNLHINSLELGDSAVYFCASSPGTGTSPLHFGNGTRLTVT.

The rearrangement uses TRBV7-2 and TRBJ2-1, with D uncertain. The CDR3 covers 14 residues. Germline assignment: CDR1 SGHTA and CDR2 FQGNSA. V was shortened by 5 bases and J by 6 bases, with 14 bases between the two germline ends. The CDR3 DNA reads as TGTGCCAGCAGCCCTAGTGCCAGTTCCAATGAGCAGTTCTTC. It codes for CASSPSASSNEQFF.

The chain is built from TRBV9 and TRBJ2-1; 11 nucleotides match TRBD2. The junction had 2 bases not matched to a gene; V was cut back by 4 bases and J by 2 bases. The CDR3 consists of 15 residues. Germline assignment: CDR1 SGDLS and CDR2 YYNGEE. The DNA of the CDR3 is TGTGCCAGCAGCCTTAGCGGGGGGGCCTACAATGAGCAGTTCTTC. Amino acid sequence: CASSLSGGAYNEQFF.

As regards this clonotype: At one of its ends the junction is not consistent with the germline gene, which may arise from a read error. The chain carries TRBV20-1 and TRBJ1-3; D call uncertain. From germline, CDR1 is DFQATT and CDR2 SNEGSKA (reference sequence). The CDR3 consists of 9 residues. In DNA, the CDR3 is TGCAGTGAGAGGATGTCTCTGGGGTTT. As protein: CSERMSLGF.

This clonotype was observed a few times. The chain is built from TRBV29-1 and TRBJ2-1; D assignment may be TRBD1 or TRBD2 (6 bases each). Trimming stripped 7 bases from V and 7 bases from J, with 14 bases between. Germline CDR1 reads SQVTM; CDR2 reads ANQGSEA. CDR3 length: 12 residues. The CDR3 DNA follows: TGCAGCGCAAGGGGGGCGGGGAATGAGCAGTTCTTC. The encoded protein is CSARGAGNEQFF.

This rearrangement joins TRBV4-1 to TRBJ1-6; D call uncertain. Trimming removed 5 bases from V and 7 bases from J, with 12 bases in between. This CDR3 is built from 14 residues. Germline V lookup: CDR1 MGHRA, CDR2 YSYEKL. CDR3 in amino acids: CASSDLLQNSPLHF. DNA for the CDR3: TGCGCCAGCAGCGACCTTCTACAGAATTCACCCCTCCACTTT.

This clonotype was counted at least ten times. This CDR3 reads CATSDPGTEKVTDTQYF. The CDR3 bases are TGTGCCACCAGTGACCCTGGGACAGAGAAAGTCACAGATACGCAGTATTTT. V is TRBV24-1 and J is TRBJ2-3; 7 bases fit TRBD1. CDR1 KGHDR and CDR2 SFDVKD come from the germline V gene. CDR3 length: 17 residues. Unmatched junction bases numbered 11, after V lost 4 bases and J lost 2 bases.